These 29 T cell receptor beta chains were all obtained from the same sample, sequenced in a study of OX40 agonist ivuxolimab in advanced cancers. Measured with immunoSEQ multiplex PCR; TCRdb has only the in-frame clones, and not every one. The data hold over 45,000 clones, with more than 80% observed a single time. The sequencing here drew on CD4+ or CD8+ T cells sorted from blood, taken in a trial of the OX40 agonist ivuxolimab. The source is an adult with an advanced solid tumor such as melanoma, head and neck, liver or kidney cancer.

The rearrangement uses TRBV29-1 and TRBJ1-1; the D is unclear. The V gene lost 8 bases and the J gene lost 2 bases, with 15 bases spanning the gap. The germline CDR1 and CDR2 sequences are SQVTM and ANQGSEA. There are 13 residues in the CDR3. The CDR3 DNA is TGCAGCTCCGCGGGAGAGTTTAACACTGAAGCTTTCTTT. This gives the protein CSSAGEFNTEAFF.

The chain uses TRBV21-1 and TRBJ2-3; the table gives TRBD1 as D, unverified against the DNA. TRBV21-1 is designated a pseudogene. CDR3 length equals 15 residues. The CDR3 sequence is CASSPTGGYTDTQYF. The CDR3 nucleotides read TGTGCCAGCAGCCCGACAGGGGGCTACACAGATACGCAGTATTTT.

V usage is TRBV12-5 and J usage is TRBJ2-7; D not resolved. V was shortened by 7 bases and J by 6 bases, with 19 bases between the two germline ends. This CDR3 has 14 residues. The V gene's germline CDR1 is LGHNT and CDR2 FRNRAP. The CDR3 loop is CASALGLVGREQYF. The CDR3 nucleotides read TGTGCTAGTGCCCTGGGCCTCGTAGGTCGCGAGCAGTACTTC.

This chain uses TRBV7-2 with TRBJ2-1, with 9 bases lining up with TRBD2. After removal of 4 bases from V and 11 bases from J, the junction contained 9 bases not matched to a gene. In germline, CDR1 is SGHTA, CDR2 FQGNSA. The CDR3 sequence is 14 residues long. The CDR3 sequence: CASSSGLAVSKQFF. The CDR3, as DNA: TGTGCCAGCAGCTCGGGACTAGCCGTCAGTAAGCAGTTCTTC.

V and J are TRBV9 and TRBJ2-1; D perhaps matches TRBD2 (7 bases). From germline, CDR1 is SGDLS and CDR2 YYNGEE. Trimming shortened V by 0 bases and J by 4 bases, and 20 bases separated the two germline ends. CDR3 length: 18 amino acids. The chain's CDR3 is CASSVDGGGPPGYNEQFF. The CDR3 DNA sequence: TGTGCCAGCAGCGTAGATGGGGGGGGGCCCCCAGGGTACAATGAGCAGTTCTTC.

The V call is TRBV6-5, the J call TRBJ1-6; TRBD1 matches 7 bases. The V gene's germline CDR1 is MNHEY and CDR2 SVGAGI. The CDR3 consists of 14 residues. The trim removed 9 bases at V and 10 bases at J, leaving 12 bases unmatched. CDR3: CARDRANLRSPLHF. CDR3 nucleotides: TGTGCCAGAGACAGGGCGAACCTCAGATCACCCCTCCACTTT.

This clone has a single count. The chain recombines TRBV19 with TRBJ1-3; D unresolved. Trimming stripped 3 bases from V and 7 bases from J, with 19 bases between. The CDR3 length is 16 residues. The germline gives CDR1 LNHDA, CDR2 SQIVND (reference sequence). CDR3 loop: CASSMGRTQRGNTIYF. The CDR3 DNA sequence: TGTGCCAGTAGTATGGGGAGGACCCAACGGGGTAACACCATATATTTT.

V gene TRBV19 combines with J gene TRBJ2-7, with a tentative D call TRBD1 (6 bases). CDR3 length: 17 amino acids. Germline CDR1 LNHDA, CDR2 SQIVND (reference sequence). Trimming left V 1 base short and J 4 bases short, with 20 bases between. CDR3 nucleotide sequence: TGTGCCAGTAGTATAGCCCCCTCCAGGGGAGCCCGTTACGAGCAGTACTTC. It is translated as CASSIAPSRGARYEQYF.

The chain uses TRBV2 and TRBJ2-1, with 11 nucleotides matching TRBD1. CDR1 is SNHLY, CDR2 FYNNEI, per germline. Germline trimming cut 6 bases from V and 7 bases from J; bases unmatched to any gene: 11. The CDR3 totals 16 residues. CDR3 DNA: TGTGCCAGCAGGGTCGGACAGGGGGCCGGTTCGAATGAGCAGTTCTTC. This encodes CASRVGQGAGSNEQFF.

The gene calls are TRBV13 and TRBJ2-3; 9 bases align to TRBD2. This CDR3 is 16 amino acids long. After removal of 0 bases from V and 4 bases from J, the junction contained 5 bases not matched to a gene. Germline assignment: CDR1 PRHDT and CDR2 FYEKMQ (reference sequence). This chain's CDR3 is CASSLGSGGGADTQYF. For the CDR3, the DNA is TGTGCCAGCAGCTTAGGTAGCGGGGGTGGGGCAGATACGCAGTATTTT.

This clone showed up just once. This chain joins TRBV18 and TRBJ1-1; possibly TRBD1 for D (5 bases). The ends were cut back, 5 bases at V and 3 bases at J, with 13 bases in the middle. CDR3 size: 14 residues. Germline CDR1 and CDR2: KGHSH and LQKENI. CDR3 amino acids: CASSTIQVDTEAFF. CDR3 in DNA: TGTGCCAGCTCAACTATACAGGTGGACACTGAAGCTTTCTTT.

As DNA, the CDR3 is TGTGCCAGCAGCTCTGAAGGGGGGTTGACTCAGCCCCAGCATTTT. As protein: CASSSEGGLTQPQHF. This rearrangement joins TRBV6-1 to TRBJ1-5, with D tentatively TRBD1 (6 bases). Germline CDR1 MNHNS, CDR2 SASEGT. Trimming shortened V by 6 bases and J by 6 bases, and 18 bases separated the two germline ends. The CDR3 has 15 residues.

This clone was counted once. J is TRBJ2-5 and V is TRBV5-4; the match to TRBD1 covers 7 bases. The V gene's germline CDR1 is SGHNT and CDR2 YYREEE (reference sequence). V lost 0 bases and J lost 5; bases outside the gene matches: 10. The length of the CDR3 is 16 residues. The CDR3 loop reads CASSLALGGATETQYF. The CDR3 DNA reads TGTGCCAGCAGCTTGGCATTAGGGGGCGCGACGGAGACCCAGTACTTC.

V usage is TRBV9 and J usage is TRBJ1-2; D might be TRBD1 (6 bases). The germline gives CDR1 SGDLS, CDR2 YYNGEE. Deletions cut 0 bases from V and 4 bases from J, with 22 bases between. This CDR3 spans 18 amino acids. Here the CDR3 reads CASSVDWGETGFGYGYTF. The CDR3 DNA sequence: TGTGCCAGCAGCGTAGATTGGGGGGAAACAGGGTTCGGCTATGGCTACACCTTC.

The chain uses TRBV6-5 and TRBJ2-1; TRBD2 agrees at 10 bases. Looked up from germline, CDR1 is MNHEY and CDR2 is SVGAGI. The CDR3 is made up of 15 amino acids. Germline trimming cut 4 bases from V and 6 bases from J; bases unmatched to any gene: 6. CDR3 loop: CASSSALAGFNEQFF. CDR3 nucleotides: TGTGCCAGCAGTTCGGCACTAGCGGGGTTCAATGAGCAGTTCTTC.

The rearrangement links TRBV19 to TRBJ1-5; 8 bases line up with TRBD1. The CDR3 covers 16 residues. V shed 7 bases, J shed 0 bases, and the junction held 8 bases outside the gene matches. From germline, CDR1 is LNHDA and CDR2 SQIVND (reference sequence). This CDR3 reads CASMVDREYSNQPQHF. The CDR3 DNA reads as TGTGCCAGTATGGTGGACAGGGAATATAGCAATCAGCCCCAGCATTTT.

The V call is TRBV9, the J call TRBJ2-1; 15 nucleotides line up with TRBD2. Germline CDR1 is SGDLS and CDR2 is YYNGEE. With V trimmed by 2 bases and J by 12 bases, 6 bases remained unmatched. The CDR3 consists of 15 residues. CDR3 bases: TGTGCCAGCAGCGTCCGGACTAGCGGGGGGGCACGGCAGTTCTTC. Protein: CASSVRTSGGARQFF.

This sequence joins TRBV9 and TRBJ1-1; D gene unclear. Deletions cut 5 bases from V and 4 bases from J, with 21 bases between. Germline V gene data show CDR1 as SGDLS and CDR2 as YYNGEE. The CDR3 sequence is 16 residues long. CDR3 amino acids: CASSWGGQAVGTEAFF. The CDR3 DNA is TGTGCCAGCAGTTGGGGAGGCCAAGCCGTCGGCACTGAAGCTTTCTTT.

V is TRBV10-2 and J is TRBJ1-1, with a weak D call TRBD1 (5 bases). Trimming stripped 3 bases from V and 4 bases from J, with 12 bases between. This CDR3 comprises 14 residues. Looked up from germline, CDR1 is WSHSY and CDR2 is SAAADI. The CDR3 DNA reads TGCGCCAGCAGTGACCAGGGACTTGGCACTGAAGCTTTCTTT. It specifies CASSDQGLGTEAFF.

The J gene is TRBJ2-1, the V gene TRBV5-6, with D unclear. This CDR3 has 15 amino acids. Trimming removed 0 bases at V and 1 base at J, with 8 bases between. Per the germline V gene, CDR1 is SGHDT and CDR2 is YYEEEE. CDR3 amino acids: CASSLDVLSYNEQFF. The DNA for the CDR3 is TGTGCCAGCAGCTTGGATGTGCTATCCTACAATGAGCAGTTCTTC.

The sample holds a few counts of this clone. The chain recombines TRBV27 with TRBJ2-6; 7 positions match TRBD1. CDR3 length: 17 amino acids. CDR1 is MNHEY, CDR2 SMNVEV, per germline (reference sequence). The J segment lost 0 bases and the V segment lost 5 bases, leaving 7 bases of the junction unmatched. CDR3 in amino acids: CASSRRQGFSGANVLTF. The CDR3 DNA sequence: TGTGCCAGCAGTCGCAGACAGGGATTCTCTGGGGCCAACGTCCTGACTTTC.

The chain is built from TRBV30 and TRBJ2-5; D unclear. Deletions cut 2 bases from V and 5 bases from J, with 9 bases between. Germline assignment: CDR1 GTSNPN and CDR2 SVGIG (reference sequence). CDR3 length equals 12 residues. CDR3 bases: TGTGCCTGGAGTATGGGCCACGAGACCCAGTACTTC. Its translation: CAWSMGHETQYF.

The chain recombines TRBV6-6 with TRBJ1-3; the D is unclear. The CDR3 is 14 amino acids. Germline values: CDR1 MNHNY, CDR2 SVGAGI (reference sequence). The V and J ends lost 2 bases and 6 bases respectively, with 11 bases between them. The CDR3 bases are TGTGCCAGCAGTTACGTCCAGGACTTAAACACCATATATTTT. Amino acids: CASSYVQDLNTIYF.

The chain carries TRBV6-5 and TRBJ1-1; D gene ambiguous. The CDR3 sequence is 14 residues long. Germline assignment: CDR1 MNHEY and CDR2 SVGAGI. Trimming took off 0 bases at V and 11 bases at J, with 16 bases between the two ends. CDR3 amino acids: CASSYSRLEAYAFF. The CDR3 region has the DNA TGTGCCAGCAGTTACTCGCGCCTCGAGGCATACGCTTTCTTT.

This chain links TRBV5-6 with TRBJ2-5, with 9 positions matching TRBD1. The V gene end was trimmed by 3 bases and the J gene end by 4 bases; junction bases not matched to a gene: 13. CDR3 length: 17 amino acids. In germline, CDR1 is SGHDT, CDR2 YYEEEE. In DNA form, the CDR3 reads TGTGCCAGCAGCTACAGGACAGGGGTAAAGGTAGGAGAGACCCAGTACTTC. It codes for CASSYRTGVKVGETQYF.

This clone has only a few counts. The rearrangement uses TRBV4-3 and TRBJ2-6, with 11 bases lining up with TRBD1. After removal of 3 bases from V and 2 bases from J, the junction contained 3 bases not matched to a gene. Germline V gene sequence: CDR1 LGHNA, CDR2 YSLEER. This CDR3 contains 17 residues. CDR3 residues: CASSQRTGGAGANVLTF. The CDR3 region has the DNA TGCGCCAGCAGCCAGAGGACAGGGGGCGCTGGGGCCAACGTCCTGACTTTC.

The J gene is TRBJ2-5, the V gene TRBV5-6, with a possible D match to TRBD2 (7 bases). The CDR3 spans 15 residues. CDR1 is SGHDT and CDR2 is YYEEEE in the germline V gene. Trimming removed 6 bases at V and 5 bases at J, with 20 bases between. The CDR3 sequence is CASTEIGGQEETQYF. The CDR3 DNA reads TGTGCCAGCACCGAGATCGGGGGGCAGGAGGAGACCCAGTACTTC.

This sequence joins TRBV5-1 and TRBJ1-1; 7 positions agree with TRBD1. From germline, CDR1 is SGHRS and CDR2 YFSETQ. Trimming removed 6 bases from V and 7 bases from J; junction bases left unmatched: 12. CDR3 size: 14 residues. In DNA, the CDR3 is TGCGCCAGCAACTCCCGGGGGCAGGGGGATGAAGCTTTCTTT. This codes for CASNSRGQGDEAFF.

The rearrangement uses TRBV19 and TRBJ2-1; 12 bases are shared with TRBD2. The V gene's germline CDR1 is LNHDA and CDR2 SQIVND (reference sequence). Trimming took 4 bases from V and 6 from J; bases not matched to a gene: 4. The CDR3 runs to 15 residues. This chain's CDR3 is CASSTRTSGVNEQFF. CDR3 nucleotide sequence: TGTGCCAGTAGTACACGGACTAGCGGGGTCAATGAGCAGTTCTTC.